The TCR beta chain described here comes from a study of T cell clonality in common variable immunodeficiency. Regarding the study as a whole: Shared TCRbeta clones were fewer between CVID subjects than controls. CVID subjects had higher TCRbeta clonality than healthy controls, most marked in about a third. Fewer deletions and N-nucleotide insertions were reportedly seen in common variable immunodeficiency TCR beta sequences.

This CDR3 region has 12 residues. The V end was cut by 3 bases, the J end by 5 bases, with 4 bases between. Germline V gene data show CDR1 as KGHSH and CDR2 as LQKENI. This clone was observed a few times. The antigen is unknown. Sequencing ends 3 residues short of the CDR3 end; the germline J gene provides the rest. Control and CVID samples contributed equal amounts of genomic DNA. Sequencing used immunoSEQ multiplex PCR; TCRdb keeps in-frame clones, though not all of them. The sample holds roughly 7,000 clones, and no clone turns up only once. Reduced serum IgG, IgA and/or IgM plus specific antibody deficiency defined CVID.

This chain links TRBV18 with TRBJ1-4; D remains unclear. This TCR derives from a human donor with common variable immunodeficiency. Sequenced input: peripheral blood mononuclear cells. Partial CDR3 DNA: TGTGCCAGCTCACCCCAAAATGAAAAA. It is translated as CASSPQNEK. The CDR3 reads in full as CASSPQNEKLFF. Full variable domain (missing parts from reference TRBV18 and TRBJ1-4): NAGVMQNPRHLVRRRGQEARLRCSPMKGHSHVYWYRQLPEEGLKFMVYLQKENIIDESGMPKERFSAEFPKEGPSILRIQQVVRGDSAAYFCASSPQNEKLFFGSGTQLSVL.